Sequencing of this T cell receptor (beta chain) was carried out in a study of cytomegalovirus exposure and HLA in healthy donors. Findings and limits, study-wide: When the data were analyzed later, several of the most significant clusters appeared to be linked to common viral pathogens. The majority of TCR sequences were rare, yet some public TCRs appeared in many donors. An observed cluster of highly shared sequence variants was recorded as a likely sequencing artifact. Previously analyzed data showed that most TCR beta V segments were productive at a frequency of about 90% or about 30%.

The PCR employed 60 Vbeta primers together with 13 Jbeta primers. Profiling relied on immunoSEQ multiplex PCR, and the TCRdb table lists in-frame clones only, not all of them. Among over 75,000 clones, around 71% were seen once, and the ten largest hold under 2.5%. A remark on this clone: Antigen specificity is unknown.

V trimming: 1 base; J trimming: 4 bases; junction bases outside the gene matches: 7. The CDR3 extends over 16 amino acids. The germline CDR1 and CDR2 sequences are PRHDT and FYEKMQ (reference sequence). This chain links TRBV13 with TRBJ2-1, with 7 bases identical to TRBD1. Input material: PBMCs. The receptor's source is a man aged 30 to 39 in good health and CMV-seronegative. The CDR3 DNA reads TGTGCCAGCAGCTTAGAGGGACAGCGAAATTACAATGAGCAGTTCTTC. Translated, it gives CASSLEGQRNYNEQFF.